This passage covers 5 T cell receptor delta chains from one sample sequenced in a study of γδ T cells in repeated Plasmodium falciparum infection. TCRdb made new clone calls on the multiplex PCR reads using CATT. The repertoire consists of over 90,000 delta-chain clones, with 0.85% to 1% occurring once and the leading ten covering 9% to 10%. Gammadelta T cells were flow-sorted from PBMC into Vgamma9/Vdelta2+ and Vdelta2-negative populations for bulk analysis. The sample consisted of gamma-delta T cells from blood. Receptors originate from a pool of human donors (malaria-infected and uninfected, not separated).

Worth noting for this clone: This DNA's translation differs at residue 13 from TCRdb's protein, which comes from a much larger clone; a read error is likely, and the protein shown is translated from the DNA. V usage is TRDV2 and J usage is TRDJ3, with 12 bases matching TRDD3. No J gene was available from TCRdb, and it was assigned here by a germline match of the DNA. CDR3 length equals 19 residues. Germline assignment: CDR1 GEAIGNYY and CDR2 EKD. The CDR3 spells CACDWVLGDTTWNTRQMFF. The CDR3 nucleotides are TGTGCCTGTGACTGGGTACTGGGGGATACCACCTGGAACACCCGACAGATGTTTTTC.

Note on this clone: A single base is all that separates this from a far larger clone, so a read error is likely. The identical CDR3 is also encoded by other nucleotide sequences in the sample. The chain joins TRDV1 to TRDJ1, with D maybe TRDD3 (6 bases). TCRdb carries no J gene annotation; the J gene was assigned here by matching the DNA with germline. The CDR3 has 18 residues. Per germline, CDR1 TSWWSYY and CDR2 QGS. In DNA form, the CDR3 reads TGTGCCCTTGGGAAAGCTACCGTGGGGGCCTCGGGGACCGATAAACTCATCTTT. This codes for CALGKATVGASGTDKLIF.

As for this clone: TCRdb pairs this DNA with a much larger clone's protein that differs at residue 7, likely a read error; the protein shown was translated from the DNA. The V and J genes are TRDV1 and TRDJ1, with 7 bases aligning to TRDD3. The CDR3 sequence is 15 residues long. Germline-derived CDR1 and CDR2 are TSWWSYY and QGS. V lost 9 bases, J lost 5 bases, and 15 bases stayed unmatched. CDR3 nucleotides: TGTGCTCTCGCCCTGGGGGGTACGGGAGTTGATAAACTCATCTTT. Its translation is CALALGGTGVDKLIF.

A remark on this clone: This likely reflects a read error, since a far larger clone is one base away. Within the sample, other DNA sequences also encode this same CDR3. The chain employs TRDV1 and TRDJ1, with D unresolved. This CDR3 is 12 amino acids long. V was shortened by 4 bases and J by 5 bases, with 8 bases between the two germline ends. Per the germline V gene, CDR1 is TSWWSYY and CDR2 is QGS. CDR3 residues: CALGGWTDKLIF. Here the CDR3 DNA reads TGTGCTCTTGGGGGGTGGACTGATAAACTCATCTTT.

In regard to this clone: With a far larger clone one base away, a read error is the likely cause. Other DNA variants within this sample encode the same CDR3. The chain carries TRDV2 and TRDJ1; no firm D call. The germline CDR1 and CDR2 sequences are GEAIGNYY and EKD. The CDR3 has 11 amino acids. The CDR3 bases are TGTGCCTGTGACCGAGTCAACAAACTCATTTTT. Translated, it gives CACDRVNKLIF.